This entry concerns a single T cell receptor beta chain. TCRdb re-called the 5' RACE reads; one entry per CDR3 protein, DNA not given. The ten most abundant clones cover 2% to 3% of a sample with approximately 400,000 distinct CDR3 sequences. This record comes from a study of monozygotic twins with inflammatory bowel disease. The sequencing input was blood. The receptor's source is a human donor with ulcerative colitis or Crohn's disease, or a healthy co-twin of an affected twin (not recorded which).

CDR3 amino acids: CASSAGGVYYGYTF. The J gene is TRBJ1-2, the V gene TRBV5-1. This CDR3 has 14 residues. Germline CDR1 is SGHRS and CDR2 is YFSETQ.